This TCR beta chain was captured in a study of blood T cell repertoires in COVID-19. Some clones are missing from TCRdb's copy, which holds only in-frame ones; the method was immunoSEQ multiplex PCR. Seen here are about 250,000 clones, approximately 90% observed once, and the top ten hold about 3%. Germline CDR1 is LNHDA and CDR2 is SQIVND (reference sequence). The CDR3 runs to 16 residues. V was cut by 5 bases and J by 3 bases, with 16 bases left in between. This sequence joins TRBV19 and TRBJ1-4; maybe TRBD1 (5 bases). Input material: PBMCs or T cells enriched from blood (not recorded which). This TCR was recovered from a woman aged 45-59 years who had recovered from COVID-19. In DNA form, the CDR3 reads TGTGCCAGTAGTCGGACCCAGGGTCAGGCTAATGAAAAACTGTTTTTT. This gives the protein CASSRTQGQANEKLFF.